What follows describes a single T cell receptor beta chain. What it binds is unknown. V lost 0 bases to trimming and J lost 5 bases, with 16 bases between them. Looked up from germline, CDR1 is GTSNPN and CDR2 is SVGIG (reference sequence). The CDR3 runs to 15 residues. The sample originates from a study of beta chain features in type 1 diabetes. Looking at the study overall: Across every sample, 100 million to 130 million sorted cells were examined in total. Study observations and caveats: Insertion counts at VDJ junctions were lower in type 1 diabetes patients, who also showed more deletions there. All four CD4+ subsets of Type 1 diabetes patients contained TCRB CDR3s that were moderately but significantly shorter. Possible PCR preference for shorter templates applied equally to patients and controls.

CD45RO/CCR7/CD25/CD127/CD95/CD27 staining was used to isolate CD4+ naive, central memory, regulatory and stem cell-like memory cells by sorting. All of the isolated RNA was reverse transcribed, so expressed TCRB transcripts were sequenced. Assay used: immunoSEQ multiplex PCR; TCRdb lists only in-frame clones, some missing. The repertoire consists of roughly 280,000 clones, with about 23% occurring once and the leading ten covering around 0.011%. The chain carries TRBV30 and TRBJ2-5, with a weak D call TRBD2 (6 bases). Sample: naive CD4+ T cells from blood. The receptor comes from a woman aged 25 to 39 with type 1 diabetes. CDR3 DNA: TGTGCCTGGAGTGTACTCGGGGGAGCCGGGGAGACCCAGTACTTC. This gives the protein CAWSVLGGAGETQYF.